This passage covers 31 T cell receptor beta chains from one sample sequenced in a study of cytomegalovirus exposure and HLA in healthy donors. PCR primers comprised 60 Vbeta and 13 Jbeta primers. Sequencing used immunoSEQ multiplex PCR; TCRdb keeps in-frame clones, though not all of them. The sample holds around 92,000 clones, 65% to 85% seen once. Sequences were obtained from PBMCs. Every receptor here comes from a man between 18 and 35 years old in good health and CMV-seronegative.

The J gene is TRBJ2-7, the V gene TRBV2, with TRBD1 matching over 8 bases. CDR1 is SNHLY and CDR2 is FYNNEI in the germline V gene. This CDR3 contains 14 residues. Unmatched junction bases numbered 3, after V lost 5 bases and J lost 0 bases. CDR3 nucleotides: TGTGCCAGCAGTCAAACAGGGGGCTCCTACGAGCAGTACTTC. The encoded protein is CASSQTGGSYEQYF.

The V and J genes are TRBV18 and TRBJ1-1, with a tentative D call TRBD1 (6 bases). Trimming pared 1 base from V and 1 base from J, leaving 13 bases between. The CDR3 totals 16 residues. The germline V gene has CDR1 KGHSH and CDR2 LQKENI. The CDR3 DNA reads TGTGCCAGCTCACCACGAGGCACAGGGAGGAACACTGAAGCTTTCTTT. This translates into CASSPRGTGRNTEAFF.

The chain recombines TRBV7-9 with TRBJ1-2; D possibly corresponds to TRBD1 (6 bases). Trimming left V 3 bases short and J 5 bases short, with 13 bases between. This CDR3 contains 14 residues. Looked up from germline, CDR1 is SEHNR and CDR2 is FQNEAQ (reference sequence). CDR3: CASSFAGAGYGYTF. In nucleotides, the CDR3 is TGTGCCAGCAGCTTTGCGGGGGCGGGATATGGCTACACCTTC.

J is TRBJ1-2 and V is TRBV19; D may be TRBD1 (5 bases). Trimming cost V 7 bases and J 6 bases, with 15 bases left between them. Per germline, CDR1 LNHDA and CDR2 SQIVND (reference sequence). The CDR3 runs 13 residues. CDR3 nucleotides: TGTGCCAGTACCGCGGGACCCCCCCATGGCTACACCTTC. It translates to CASTAGPPHGYTF. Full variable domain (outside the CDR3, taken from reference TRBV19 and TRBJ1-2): DGGITQSPKYLFRKEGQNVTLSCEQNLNHDAMYWYRQDPGQGLRLIYYSQIVNDFQKGDIAEGYSVSREKKESFPLTVTSAQKNPTAFYLCASTAGPPHGYTFGSGTRLTVV.

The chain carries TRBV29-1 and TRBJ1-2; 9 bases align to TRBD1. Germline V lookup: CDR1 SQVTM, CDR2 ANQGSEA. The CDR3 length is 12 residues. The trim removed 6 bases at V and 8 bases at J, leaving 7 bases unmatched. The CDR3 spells CSVIQGAEGYTF. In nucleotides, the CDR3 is TGCAGCGTAATACAGGGGGCGGAAGGCTACACCTTC.

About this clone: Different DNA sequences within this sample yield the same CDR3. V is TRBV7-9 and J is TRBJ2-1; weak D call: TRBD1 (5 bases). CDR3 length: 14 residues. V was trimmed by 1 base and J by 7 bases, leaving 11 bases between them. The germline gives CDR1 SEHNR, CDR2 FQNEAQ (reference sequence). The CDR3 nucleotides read TGTGCCAGCAGCTTAGATAGGGGTCGGAATGAGCAGTTCTTC. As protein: CASSLDRGRNEQFF.

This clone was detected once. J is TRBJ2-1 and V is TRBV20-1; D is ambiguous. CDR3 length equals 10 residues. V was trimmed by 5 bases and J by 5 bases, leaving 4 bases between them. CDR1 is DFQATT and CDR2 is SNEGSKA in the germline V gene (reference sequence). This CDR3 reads CSAFNNEQFF. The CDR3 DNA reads TGCAGTGCTTTTAACAATGAGCAGTTCTTC.

This chain's CDR3 is CASSQRFKDAFF. The CDR3 nucleotides read TGCGCCAGCAGTCAGCGGTTTAAAGACGCTTTCTTT. V and J are TRBV23-1 and TRBJ1-1; D remains unclear. TRBV23-1 is filed as an ORF, its function uncertain. The CDR3 length is 12 residues. V lost 3 bases to trimming and J lost 11 bases, with 13 bases between them.

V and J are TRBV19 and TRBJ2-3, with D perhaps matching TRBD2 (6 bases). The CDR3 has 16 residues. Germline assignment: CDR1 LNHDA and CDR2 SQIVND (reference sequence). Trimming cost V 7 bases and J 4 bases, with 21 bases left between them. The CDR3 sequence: CASNPYSGPGSDTQYF. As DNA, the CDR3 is TGTGCCAGTAACCCCTATAGCGGACCCGGCTCAGATACGCAGTATTTT.

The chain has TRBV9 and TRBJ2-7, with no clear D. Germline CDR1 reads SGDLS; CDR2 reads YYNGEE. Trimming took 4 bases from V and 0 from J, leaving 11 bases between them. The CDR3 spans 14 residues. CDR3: CASSRGTGSYEQYF. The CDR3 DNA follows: TGTGCCAGCAGCAGAGGAACTGGCTCCTACGAGCAGTACTTC.

CDR3 nucleotide sequence: TGTGCCAGCATCTCACGCCGGGCAGTCCTGGGGGCTGGCACTGAAGCTTTCTTT. Encoded protein: CASISRRAVLGAGTEAFF. The chain carries TRBV2 and TRBJ1-1; D perhaps matches TRBD1 (6 bases). CDR1 SNHLY and CDR2 FYNNEI come from the germline V gene. Trimming took off 7 bases at V and 4 bases at J, with 28 bases between the two ends. The CDR3 runs 18 residues.

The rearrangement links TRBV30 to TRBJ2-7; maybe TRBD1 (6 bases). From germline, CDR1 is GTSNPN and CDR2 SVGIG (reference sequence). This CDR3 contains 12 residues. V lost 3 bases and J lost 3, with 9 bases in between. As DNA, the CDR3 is TGTGCCTGGAGCATACAGGGCTACGAGCAGTACTTC. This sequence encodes CAWSIQGYEQYF.

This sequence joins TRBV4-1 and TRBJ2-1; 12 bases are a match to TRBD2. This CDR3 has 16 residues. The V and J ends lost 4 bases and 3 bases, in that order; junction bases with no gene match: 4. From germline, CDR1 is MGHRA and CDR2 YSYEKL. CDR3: CASSPGLAGLYNEQFF. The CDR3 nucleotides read TGCGCCAGCAGCCCCGGACTAGCGGGGCTCTACAATGAGCAGTTCTTC.

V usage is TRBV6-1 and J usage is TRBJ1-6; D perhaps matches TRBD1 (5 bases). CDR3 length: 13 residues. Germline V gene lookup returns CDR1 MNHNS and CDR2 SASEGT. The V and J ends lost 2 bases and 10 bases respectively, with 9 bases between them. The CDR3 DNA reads TGTGCCAGCAGTGAACAGGGAGGATCACCCCTCCACTTT. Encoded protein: CASSEQGGSPLHF.

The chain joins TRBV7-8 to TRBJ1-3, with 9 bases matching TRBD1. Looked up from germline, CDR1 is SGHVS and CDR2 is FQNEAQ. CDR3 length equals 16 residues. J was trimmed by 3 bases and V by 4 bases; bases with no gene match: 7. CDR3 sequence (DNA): TGTGCCAGCAGCTACGACAGGGGGTACGGTGGAAACACCATATATTTT. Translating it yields CASSYDRGYGGNTIYF.

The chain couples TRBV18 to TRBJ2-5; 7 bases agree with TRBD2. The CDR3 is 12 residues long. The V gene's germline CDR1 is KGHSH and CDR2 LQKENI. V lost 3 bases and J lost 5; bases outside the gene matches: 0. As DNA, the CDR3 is TGTGCCAGCTCACCCGGGGGGGAGACCCAGTACTTC. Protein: CASSPGGETQYF. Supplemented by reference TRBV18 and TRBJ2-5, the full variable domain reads NAGVMQNPRHLVRRRGQEARLRCSPMKGHSHVYWYRQLPEEGLKFMVYLQKENIIDESGMPKERFSAEFPKEGPSILRIQQVVRGDSAAYFCASSPGGETQYFGPGTRLLVL.

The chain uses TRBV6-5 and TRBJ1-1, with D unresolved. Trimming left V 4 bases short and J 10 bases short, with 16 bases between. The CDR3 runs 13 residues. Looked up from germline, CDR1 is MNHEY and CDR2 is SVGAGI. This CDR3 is CASSSLQRGGAFF. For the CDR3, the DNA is TGTGCCAGCAGTTCTCTCCAACGAGGTGGAGCTTTCTTT.

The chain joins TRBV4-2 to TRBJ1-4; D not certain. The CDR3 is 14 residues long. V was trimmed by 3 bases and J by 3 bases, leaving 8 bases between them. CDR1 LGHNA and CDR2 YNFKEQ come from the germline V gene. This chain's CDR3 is CASSQETSNEKLFF. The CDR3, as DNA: TGTGCCAGCAGCCAGGAGACCTCTAATGAAAAACTGTTTTTT.

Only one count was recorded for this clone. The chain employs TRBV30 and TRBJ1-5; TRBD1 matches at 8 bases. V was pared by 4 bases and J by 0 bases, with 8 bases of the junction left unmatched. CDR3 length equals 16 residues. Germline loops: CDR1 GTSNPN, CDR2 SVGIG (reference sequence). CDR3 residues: CAWTSQGVLSNQPQHF. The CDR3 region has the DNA TGTGCCTGGACTTCACAGGGGGTCCTTAGCAATCAGCCCCAGCATTTT.

The CDR3 coding sequence is TGTGCCAGTGAGGGGGCTGGACAGCCCCAGCATTTT. It specifies CASEGAGQPQHF. The chain joins TRBV2 to TRBJ1-5; 7 positions agree with TRBD1. This CDR3 is built from 12 residues. Germline V gene data show CDR1 as SNHLY and CDR2 as FYNNEI. Unmatched junction bases numbered 6, after V lost 9 bases and J lost 7 bases.

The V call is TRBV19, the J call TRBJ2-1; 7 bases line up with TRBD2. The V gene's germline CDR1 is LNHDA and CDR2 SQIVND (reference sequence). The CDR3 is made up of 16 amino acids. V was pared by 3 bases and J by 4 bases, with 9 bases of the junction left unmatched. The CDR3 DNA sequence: TGTGCCAGTAGTATGGGGGAGTCTAGCGGTTACAATGAGCAGTTCTTC. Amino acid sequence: CASSMGESSGYNEQFF.

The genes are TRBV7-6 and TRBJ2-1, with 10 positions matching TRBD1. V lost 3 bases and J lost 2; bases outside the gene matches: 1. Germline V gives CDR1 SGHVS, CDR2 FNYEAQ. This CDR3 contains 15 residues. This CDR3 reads CASSFGQGAYNEQFF. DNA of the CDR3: TGTGCCAGCAGCTTCGGACAGGGGGCCTACAATGAGCAGTTCTTC. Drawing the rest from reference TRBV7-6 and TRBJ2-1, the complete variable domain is GAGVSQSPRYKVTKRGQDVALRCDPISGHVSLYWYRQALGQGPEFLTYFNYEAQQDKSGLPNDRFSAERPEGSISTLTIQRTEQRDSAMYRCASSFGQGAYNEQFFGPGTRLTVL.

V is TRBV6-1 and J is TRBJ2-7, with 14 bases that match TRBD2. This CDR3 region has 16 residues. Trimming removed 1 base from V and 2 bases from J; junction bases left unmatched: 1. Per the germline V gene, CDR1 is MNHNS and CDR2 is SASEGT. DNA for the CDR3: TGTGCCAGCAGTGAAGGACTAGCGGGGGGGACCTACGAGCAGTACTTC. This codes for CASSEGLAGGTYEQYF.

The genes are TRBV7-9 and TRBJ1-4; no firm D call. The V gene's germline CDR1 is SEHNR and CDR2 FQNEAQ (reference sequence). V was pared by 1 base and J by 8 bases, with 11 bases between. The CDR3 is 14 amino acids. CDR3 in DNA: TGTGCCAGCAGCTTAGGACATACGCAAGAAAAACTGTTTTTT. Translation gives CASSLGHTQEKLFF.

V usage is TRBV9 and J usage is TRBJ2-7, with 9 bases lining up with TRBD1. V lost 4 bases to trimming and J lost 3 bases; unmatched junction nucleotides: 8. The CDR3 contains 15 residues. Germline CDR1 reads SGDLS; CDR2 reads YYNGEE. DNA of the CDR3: TGTGCCAGCAGCCCCTCCAGACAGGGGGTCTACGAGCAGTACTTC. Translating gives CASSPSRQGVYEQYF.

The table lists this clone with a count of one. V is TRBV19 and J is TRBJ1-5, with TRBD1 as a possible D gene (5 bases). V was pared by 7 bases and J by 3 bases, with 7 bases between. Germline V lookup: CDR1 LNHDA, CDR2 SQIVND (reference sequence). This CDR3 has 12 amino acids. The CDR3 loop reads CASTQVNQPQHF. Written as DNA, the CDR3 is TGTGCCAGTACACAGGTCAATCAGCCCCAGCATTTT.

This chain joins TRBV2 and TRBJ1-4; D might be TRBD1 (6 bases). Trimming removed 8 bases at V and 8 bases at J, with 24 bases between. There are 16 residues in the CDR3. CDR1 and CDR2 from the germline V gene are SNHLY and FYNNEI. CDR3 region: CASSQNGGGLREKLFF. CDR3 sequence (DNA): TGTGCCAGCTCCCAGAACGGGGGGGGGCTGAGGGAAAAACTGTTTTTT.

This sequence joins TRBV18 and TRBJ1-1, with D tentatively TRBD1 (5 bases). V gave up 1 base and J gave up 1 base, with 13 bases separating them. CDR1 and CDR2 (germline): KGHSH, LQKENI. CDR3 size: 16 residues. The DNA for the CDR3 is TGTGCCAGCTCACCACGAGTGGGGGGGTCGAACACTGAAGCTTTCTTT. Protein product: CASSPRVGGSNTEAFF.

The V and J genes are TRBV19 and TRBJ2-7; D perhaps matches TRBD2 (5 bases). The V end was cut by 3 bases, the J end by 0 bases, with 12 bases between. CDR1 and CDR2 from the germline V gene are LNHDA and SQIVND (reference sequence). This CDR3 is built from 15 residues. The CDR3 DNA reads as TGTGCCAGTAGTATTCGCCGGGGAAGCTCCTACGAGCAGTACTTC. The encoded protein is CASSIRRGSSYEQYF.

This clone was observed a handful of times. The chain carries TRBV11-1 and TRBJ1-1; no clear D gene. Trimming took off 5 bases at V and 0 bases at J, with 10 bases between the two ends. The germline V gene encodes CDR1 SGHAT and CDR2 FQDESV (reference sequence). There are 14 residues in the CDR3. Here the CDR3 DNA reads TGTGCCAGCAGCCGCGGCTATCTGAACACTGAAGCTTTCTTT. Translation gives CASSRGYLNTEAFF.

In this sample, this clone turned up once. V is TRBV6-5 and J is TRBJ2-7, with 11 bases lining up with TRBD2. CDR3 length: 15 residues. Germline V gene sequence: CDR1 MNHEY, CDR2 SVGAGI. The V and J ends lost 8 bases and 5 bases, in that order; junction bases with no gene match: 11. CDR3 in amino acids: CASRPSSGGANEQYF. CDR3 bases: TGTGCCAGCCGCCCGAGTAGCGGGGGGGCCAACGAGCAGTACTTC.